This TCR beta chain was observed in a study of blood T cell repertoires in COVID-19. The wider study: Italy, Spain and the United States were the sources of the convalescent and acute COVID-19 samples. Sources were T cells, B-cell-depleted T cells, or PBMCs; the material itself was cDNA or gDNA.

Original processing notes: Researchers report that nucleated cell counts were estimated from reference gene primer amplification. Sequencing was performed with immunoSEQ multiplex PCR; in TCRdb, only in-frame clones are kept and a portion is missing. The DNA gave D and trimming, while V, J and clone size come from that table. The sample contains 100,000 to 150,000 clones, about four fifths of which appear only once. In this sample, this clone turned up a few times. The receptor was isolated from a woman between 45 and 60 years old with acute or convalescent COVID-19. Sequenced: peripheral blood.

The CDR3 bases are TGTGCCTGGAGTTCAACAGTGTCCGAGCAGTACTTC. Its translation: CAWSSTVSEQYF. V is TRBV30 and J is TRBJ2-7; no clear D. Germline lookup yields CDR1 GTSNPN and CDR2 SVGIG (reference sequence). The V and J ends lost 2 bases and 6 bases respectively, with 11 bases between them. The CDR3 covers 12 residues.